Following are 14 T cell receptor beta chains from one sample sequenced in a study of T-cell memory formation after mild COVID-19. TCRdb recomputed calls from the 5' RACE reads with MiXCR, one row per CDR3 protein. Altogether 150,000 to 200,000 distinct CDR3 sequences are present, around 30% being singletons, with the ten largest covering around 11%. Sequencing was carried out using PBMCs or a T cell subset sorted from them (not recorded which). The receptors shown here come from an adult woman who had mild COVID-19 (a few samples of this study predate the infection). Cell type and time point are not known.

This clonotype was detected only once. The CDR3 DNA is TGTGCCAGCCAGATACAGGGGGAGCAGTTCTTC. It translates to CASQIQGEQFF. The V gene is TRBV28, the J gene TRBJ2-1, with 7 positions matching TRBD1. J was trimmed by 10 bases and V by 8 bases; bases with no gene match: 5. There are 11 residues in the CDR3. The germline V gene encodes CDR1 MDHEN and CDR2 SYDVKM. Full variable domain (remainder filled in from reference TRBV28 and TRBJ2-1): DVKVTQSSRYLVKRTGEKVFLECVQDMDHENMFWYRQDPGLGLRLIYFSYDVKMKEKGDIPEGYSVSREKKERFSLILESASTNQTSMYLCASQIQGEQFFGPGTRLTVL.

CDR3: CASSRTTYGLAESNEQYF. CDR3 nucleotides: TGCGCCAGCAGCCGAACCACCTACGGACTAGCGGAAAGTAACGAGCAGTACTTC. The chain has TRBV5-1 and TRBJ2-7; 10 bases line up with TRBD2. This CDR3 is built from 18 residues. The J segment lost 5 bases and the V segment lost 4 bases, leaving 18 bases of the junction unmatched. Germline V CDR1 and CDR2: SGHRS, YFSETQ.

The chain links TRBV7-2 to TRBJ2-3; D gene uncertain. Trimming left V 5 bases short and J 2 bases short, with 11 bases between. The CDR3 loop spans 14 amino acids. Germline V lookup: CDR1 SGHTA, CDR2 FQGNSA. CDR3 nucleotide sequence: TGTGCCAGCAGCCCGGCCGTCGACACAGATACGCAGTATTTT. Translating it yields CASSPAVDTDTQYF.

In this sample, this clonotype turned up a few times. The CDR3 here is CSALDSSNTGELFF. For the CDR3, the DNA is TGCAGTGCTTTGGACTCTTCGAACACCGGGGAGCTGTTTTTT. The J gene is TRBJ2-2, the V gene TRBV20-1; tentative D call: TRBD2 (5 bases). CDR1 is DFQATT and CDR2 is SNEGSKA in the germline V gene (reference sequence). The CDR3 is 14 amino acids. The germline V and J ends were trimmed by 5 bases and 0 bases, with 10 bases remaining between them.

This sequence joins TRBV7-2 and TRBJ2-5; the D gene is possibly TRBD2 (5 bases). Deletions cut 7 bases from V and 3 bases from J, with 12 bases between. The CDR3 has 13 amino acids. Germline loops: CDR1 SGHTA, CDR2 FQGNSA. DNA for the CDR3: TGTGCCAGCACCCCTTCGCGGGAAGAGACCCAGTACTTC. Amino acid sequence: CASTPSREETQYF.

The chain is built from TRBV10-3 and TRBJ2-1; 13 positions match TRBD2. The germline CDR1 and CDR2 sequences are ENHRY and SYGVKD. J gave up 15 bases and V 6 bases, and 11 bases lay outside the gene matches. The CDR3 is made up of 14 amino acids. CDR3 DNA sequence: TGTGCCATCAGCAACTCGGGACTAGCGGGGTTGTGGTTCTTC. This sequence encodes CAISNSGLAGLWFF.

This chain links TRBV4-1 with TRBJ1-4; D unresolved. Per germline, CDR1 MGHRA and CDR2 YSYEKL. CDR3 length: 17 amino acids. V lost 1 base and J 4 bases, leaving 16 bases between the germline ends. The CDR3 loop is CASSQVKYSGGNEKLFF. The CDR3 coding sequence is TGCGCCAGCAGCCAAGTTAAGTACAGCGGAGGTAATGAAAAACTGTTTTTT.

The CDR3 protein is CASSSGQTHTDTQYF. In DNA form, the CDR3 reads TGCGCCAGCAGCTCCGGACAGACTCACACAGATACGCAGTATTTT. The V gene is TRBV5-1, the J gene TRBJ2-3, with D perhaps matching TRBD1 (6 bases). Per germline, CDR1 SGHRS and CDR2 YFSETQ. This CDR3 region has 15 residues. V was cut by 3 bases and J by 2 bases, with 13 bases left in between.

V gene TRBV20-1 combines with J gene TRBJ2-5; D could derive from TRBD1 or TRBD2 (5 bases each). The CDR3 length is 15 residues. Germline V gene data show CDR1 as DFQATT and CDR2 as SNEGSKA (reference sequence). Trimming cost V 2 bases and J 3 bases, with 16 bases left between them. This CDR3 reads CSARLGTFLEETQYF. The CDR3 region has the DNA TGCAGTGCTAGACTAGGGACCTTCCTCGAAGAGACCCAGTACTTC.

This clonotype came up a few times. This chain uses TRBV23-1 with TRBJ2-2; 9 nucleotides match TRBD2. TRBV23-1 is noted as an ORF with a role that remains uncertain. Germline trimming cut 0 bases from V and 3 bases from J; bases unmatched to any gene: 5. The CDR3 extends over 17 amino acids. CDR3 nucleotides: TGCGCCAGCAGTCAATCCTGTCTAGCGGGGTACACCGGGGAGCTGTTTTTT. It translates to CASSQSCLAGYTGELFF.

This clonotype was counted between two and nine times. This sequence joins TRBV19 and TRBJ2-5; 7 bases match TRBD2. The CDR3 covers 16 residues. CDR1 LNHDA and CDR2 SQIVND come from the germline V gene (reference sequence). After removal of 5 bases from V and 5 bases from J, the junction contained 14 bases not matched to a gene. Here the CDR3 DNA reads TGTGCCAGTAGTCTCAAAGGCGGGAGTGGTGCGGAGACCCAGTACTTC. It encodes CASSLKGGSGAETQYF.

This clonotype showed up just once. This chain joins TRBV9 and TRBJ1-1, with D possibly matching TRBD1 (5 bases). V gave up 0 bases and J gave up 4 bases, with 19 bases separating them. In germline, CDR1 is SGDLS, CDR2 YYNGEE. CDR3 length equals 17 residues. CDR3 loop: CASSVAREGLRTTEAFF. In nucleotides, the CDR3 is TGTGCCAGCAGCGTAGCTAGGGAGGGGCTAAGGACCACTGAAGCTTTCTTT.

This clonotype occurred many times. V usage is TRBV7-8 and J usage is TRBJ2-1; D remains ambiguous. Trimming took off 1 base at V and 6 bases at J, with 7 bases between the two ends. The CDR3 runs 13 residues. CDR1 and CDR2 (germline): SGHVS, FQNEAQ. The CDR3, as DNA: TGTGCCAGCAGCTTAGGCCCTCGCAATGAGCAGTTCTTC. Amino acid sequence: CASSLGPRNEQFF.

This clonotype was counted a few times. This rearrangement joins TRBV20-1 to TRBJ1-1; the D gene is possibly TRBD1 (5 bases). The V and J ends lost 5 bases and 2 bases respectively, with 24 bases between them. The CDR3 runs 17 residues. Germline V gene lookup returns CDR1 DFQATT and CDR2 SNEGSKA (reference sequence). The CDR3 region is CSAPPEGPIQGNTEAFF. The DNA of the CDR3 is TGCAGTGCTCCCCCCGAGGGGCCCATTCAGGGTAACACTGAAGCTTTCTTT.